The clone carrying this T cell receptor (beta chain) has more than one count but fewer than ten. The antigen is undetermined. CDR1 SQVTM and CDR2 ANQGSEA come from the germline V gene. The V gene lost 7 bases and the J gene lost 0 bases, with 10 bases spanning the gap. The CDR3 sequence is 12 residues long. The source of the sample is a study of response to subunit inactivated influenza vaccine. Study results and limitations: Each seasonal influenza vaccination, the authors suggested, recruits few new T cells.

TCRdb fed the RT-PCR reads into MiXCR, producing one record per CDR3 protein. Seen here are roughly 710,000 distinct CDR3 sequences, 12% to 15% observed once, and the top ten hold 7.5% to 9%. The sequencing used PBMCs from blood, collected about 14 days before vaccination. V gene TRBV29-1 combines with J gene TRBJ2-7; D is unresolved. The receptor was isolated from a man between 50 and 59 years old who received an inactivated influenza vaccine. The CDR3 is CSEKIGSYEQYF. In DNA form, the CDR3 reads TGCAGCGAAAAAATCGGCTCCTACGAGCAGTACTTC.